This paragraph covers one TCR beta chain sequence. Its antigen is undetermined. Assay: immunoSEQ multiplex PCR; the TCRdb copy retains only in-frame clones and omits some. The data hold over a million clones, with approximately 70% observed a single time. This record belongs to a study of shared clonotypes between healthy human individuals. Study-wide results and caveats: Genetic and exposure-history diversity was limited by the small donor number.

In germline, CDR1 is SGHRS, CDR2 YFSETQ. Trimming cost V 0 bases and J 5 bases; bases outside gene matches: 5. This CDR3 spans 15 amino acids. This sequence joins TRBV5-1 and TRBJ2-1; 7 nucleotides align to TRBD1. The specimen was memory CD4+ T cells sorted from blood. Sample subset: CD45RA-negative fraction. The clonotype originates from a man aged 18-30 years in good health. The CDR3 nucleotides read TGCGCCAGCAGCTTGGGAGGACAGGCTGACAATGAGCAGTTCTTC. Protein product: CASSLGGQADNEQFF.